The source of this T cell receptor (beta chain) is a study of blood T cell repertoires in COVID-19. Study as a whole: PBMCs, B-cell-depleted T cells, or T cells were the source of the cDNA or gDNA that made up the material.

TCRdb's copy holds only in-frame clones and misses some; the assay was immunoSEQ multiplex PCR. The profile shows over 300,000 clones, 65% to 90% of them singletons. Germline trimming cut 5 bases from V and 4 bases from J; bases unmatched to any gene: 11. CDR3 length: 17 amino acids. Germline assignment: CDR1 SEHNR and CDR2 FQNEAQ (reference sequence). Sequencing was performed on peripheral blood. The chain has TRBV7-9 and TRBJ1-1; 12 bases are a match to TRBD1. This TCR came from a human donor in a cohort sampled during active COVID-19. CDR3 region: CASSIHRDRGRGTEAFF. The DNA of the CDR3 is TGTGCCAGCAGCATCCACCGGGACAGGGGGCGCGGCACTGAAGCTTTCTTT.